This TCR beta chain was observed in a study of OX40 agonist ivuxolimab in advanced cancers. Context from the whole study: Ivuxolimab, which targeted the costimulatory receptor OX40 (CD134), was an agonistic, fully human IgG2 monoclonal antibody. Intravenous ivuxolimab was administered to patients every 2 weeks at six dose levels: 0.01, 0.1, 0.3, 1.5, 3 and 10 mg/kg. Prior anti-PD-1, anti-PD-L1 or anti-CTLA-4 therapy was permitted, and checkpoint inhibitors had been received by less than 45% of dose-escalation patients. Peripheral TCRbeta sequencing aimed to test whether ivuxolimab altered TCR sequence diversity and caused clonal T-cell expansion. The paper reports the monotherapy dose-escalation portion (N ≈ 50 patients) of the phase I ivuxolimab trial. A male proportion of under 85% and a mean age of about 60 years, ranging from roughly 23 to 80, were recorded for the dose-escalation cohort. Partial responses occurred in three dose-escalation patients: two with cutaneous melanoma and one with hepatocellular carcinoma. Of the roughly 52 dose-escalation patients, hepatocellular carcinoma was present in approximately 20, melanoma in approximately 15, renal cell carcinoma in 9 and head and neck cancer in 9. Overall study results and their limits: In the 0.1-3.0 mg/kg groups, partial responders were among the patients with the lowest normalized peripheral clonal expansion, particularly in CD8+ T cells. After ivuxolimab, more expanded clones were found on average in CD8+ T cells than in CD4+ T cells. Low levels of normalized T-cell clonal expansion were also shown by some nonresponding patients. At doses of 0.1 to 3.0 mg/kg, clonal expansion of both CD4+ and CD8+ blood T cells was observed from baseline to week 6. The antigen specificity of the clonally expanded peripheral T cells was not determined.

With regard to this clone: The antigen it binds to is not known. No clone much larger than this one lies a single base away; base qualities are absent.

For CDR1 and CDR2, the germline V gene lists MDHEN and SYDVKM. V trim: 6 bases; J trim: 2 bases; unmatched bases: 3. The CDR3 sequence holds 13 residues, the cysteine and phenylalanine included. Only CDR3 DNA is held: 39 bases, read in frame from base 1. Patients with autoimmune disease history or receiving systemic immunosuppression were excluded from the trial. Peripheral blood for TCR sequencing was collected from all dose cohorts at baseline, on cycle 4 day 1, and on cycle 7 day 1. Samples came from an open-label, multicenter, first-in-human phase I dose-escalation trial of ivuxolimab. Adults with locally advanced or metastatic head and neck squamous cell, hepatocellular, melanoma or renal cell carcinoma were enrolled in the trial. Before TCR sequencing, CD4+ and CD8+ T cells were separately sorted from peripheral blood. Genomic DNA was extracted from sorted cells for sequencing of the TCRbeta CDR3 region. The immunoSEQ Assay was used to sequence the TCRbeta CDR3 regions. Held by TCRdb, this immuneACCESS table contains in-frame sequences only and omits some clones. Under half of the omission traces to an unresolved V gene where checked; the cause of the rest is unknown. The sample has roughly 70,000 clones on record, around 82% of them singletons. 5% of the sample rests with the top ten.

Here the chain combines TRBV28 and TRBJ2-7, with 8 central nucleotides matching TRBD1. The TCR sequence derives from an adult with an advanced solid tumor such as melanoma, head and neck, liver or kidney cancer. The sequencing here drew on CD4+ or CD8+ T cells sorted from blood, taken in a trial of the OX40 agonist ivuxolimab. The nucleotides read TGTGCCAGCAGAACGGGACAGGCCTACGAGCAGTACTTC. Translated, it reads CASRTGQAYEQYF.